This record concerns one T cell receptor (beta chain) sequence. In this sample, this clonotype turned up once. The antigen it binds to is not known. Base-call qualities are not available, and no considerably larger clone is one nucleotide away. These data come from a study of identical twins (dated by TCRdb to about 2016). With regard to the full study: TCR alpha and beta repertoires from monozygotic twins, unrelated adults of various ages and cord blood were deep-sequenced to test whether fetal clonotypes persist. To rule out contamination, the twin experiments were replicated at different times with different library preparation protocols. The paper's findings and limits, for the study overall: Invariant T cells such as MAIT and iNKT could partly confound zero-insertion analyses, though diverse VJ usage argued against this for most clonotypes. Abundant cord blood beta clonotypes had fewer insertions, young adult naive repertoires showed a similar but weaker trend, and memory repertoires showed no such trend. Conclusions relied on cross-sectional statistical analysis, since the same donors could not be followed over many years. The excess sharing between twins in beta out-of-frame sequences was weaker because fewer shared sequences reduced the signal-to-noise ratio. Recombination models systematically underestimated out-of-frame TCR alpha sharing in monozygotic twins but agreed with sharing between unrelated individuals. Compared with coincidental sharing between unrelated individuals, an excess of low generation-probability sequences was observed among out-of-frame TCR alpha sequences shared between twins.

The germline V gene provides CDR1 MNHNS and CDR2 SASEGT. After removal of 8 bases from V and 4 bases from J, the junction retains 9 bases not matched to a gene. From the cysteine up to the phenylalanine, the CDR3 has a length of 14 residues. The DNA shown is the 42-base CDR3, in frame from base 1. Libraries came from 5' RACE. TCRdb shows the sequencer as Illumina HiSeq 2000. Template switching introduced a universal primer binding site; the final cDNA contained a unique molecular identifier, enabling accurate counting of TCR cDNA molecules. Specific primers in the conserved constant-segment region were used to synthesize first-strand cDNA for TCR alpha and beta chains. To control for contamination, every cDNA library was double barcoded, receiving both a SMART-Mk sample barcode and Illumina barcodes. TruSeq adapter sequences along with Illumina sample barcodes were introduced in two successive PCR steps. TCR alpha and beta cDNA libraries were sequenced on the Illumina HiSeq platform with custom primers. Under the source paper's analysis protocol: Raw reads were processed with MiGEC to extract unique molecular identifiers, and MiXCR was used to determine CDR3 positions. Recombination models were inferred per individual with the repgenHMM and IGoR tools using an EM algorithm. Shared clonotype analysis was performed with the tcR package in R, normalizing sharing by the product of cloneset sizes. Out-of-frame nonproductive sequences were analyzed to study raw recombination free of thymic and clonal selection effects. The public reads were run again by TCRdb, first through fastp at Q25 and then through MiXCR, and only productive beta chains were kept. A single entry per CDR3 protein holds the most common genes and DNA from its merged rows. The V and J calls and clone size are TCRdb's, not the authors'. This sample has some 1,700,000 distinct CDR3 sequences in its table, and about 32% of those were observed once. The ten top clones hold about 0.3% of the sample.

Every donor in the study was a healthy Caucasian. The rearranged chain carries TRBV6-1 and TRBJ1-2, with TRBD1 identical over 8 junction bases. The sequence derives from a newborn girl in good health. The sequenced sample consisted of cord blood. The DNA is TGTGCCAGCCTGGTCGTACAGGGGGTCTATGGCTACACCTTC. Its protein reads: CASLVVQGVYGYTF.